This T cell receptor (beta chain) is drawn from a study of technical replicates of blood from a handful of donors. This CDR3 comprises 15 residues. Using immunoSEQ multiplex PCR, the repertoire was profiled, and TCRdb retains in-frame clones only, with some absent. This sample carries over 50,000 clones, about 97% of them seen once, and the ten largest clones take approximately 0.18%. The sample was T cells isolated from PBMCs. The TCR originated in a human donor in good health. This rearrangement joins TRBV21-1 to TRBJ2-7; the table gives TRBD2 as D, unverified against the DNA. TRBV21-1 is annotated as a pseudogene. CDR3 residues: CASSLLWTGTYEQYF. In DNA, the CDR3 is TGTGCCAGCAGCCTCCTTTGGACGGGGACCTACGAGCAGTACTTC.